These T cell receptor beta chains were read from a single sample in a study of blood T cell repertoires in COVID-19. Sequenced by immunoSEQ multiplex PCR; TCRdb stores in-frame clones only, minus some. Found here are hundreds of thousands of clones, almost 85% of them singletons; the top ten hold about 1.9%. Input material: peripheral blood. All receptors come from a woman over 75 with acute or convalescent COVID-19. CDR3s include the opening cysteine and the closing phenylalanine or tryptophan. A D gene is named only where the DNA matches it firmly. Clone sizes are given selectively: once, few, many, or a class where the clone is expanded.

length: 15; J: TRBJ2-3; size: NA; V: TRBV27; D: TRBD2; DNA: TGTGCCAGCAGTTGGACTAGCGGGGGGGGAGATACGCAGTATTTT; CDR3: CASSWTSGGGDTQYF
length: 12; J: TRBJ2-2; size: NA; V: TRBV12-5; D: NA; DNA: TGTGCTAGCCAACTGAACACCGGGGAGCTGTTTTTT; CDR3: CASQLNTGELFF
length: 15; J: TRBJ2-1; size: NA; V: TRBV7-8; D: TRBD2; DNA: TGTGCCAGCAGCACCGGGACTAGCGGGAGGGTGGAGCAGTTCTTC; CDR3: CASSTGTSGRVEQFF
length: 12; J: TRBJ1-2; size: NA; V: TRBV4-2; D: NA; DNA: TGTGCCAGCAGTCCAGGGGAGAGGGGCTACACCTTC; CDR3: CASSPGERGYTF
length: 13; J: TRBJ2-7; size: once; V: TRBV25-1; D: TRBD2; DNA: TGTGCCAGCAGTAGGCCCGGGAGGACAGAGCAGTACTTC; CDR3: CASSRPGRTEQYF
length: 18; J: TRBJ1-5; size: once; V: TRBV6-2/TRBV6-3; D: NA; DNA: TGTGCCAGCAGTTACCAGGCCACAGGCCGATATAGCAATCAGCCCCAGCATTTT; CDR3: CASSYQATGRYSNQPQHF
length: 13; J: TRBJ1-2; size: NA; V: TRBV13; D: TRBD1; DNA: TGTGCCAGCAGCCACAGGGGGATGGATGGCTACACCTTC; CDR3: CASSHRGMDGYTF
length: 12; J: TRBJ2-2; size: NA; V: TRBV18; D: NA; DNA: TGTGCCAGCTCGCAGGACAAGGGGGAGCTGTTTTTT; CDR3: CASSQDKGELFF
length: 17; J: TRBJ1-2; size: once; V: TRBV28; D: TRBD1; DNA: TGTGCCAGCAGTTTGGGTGGGACAGGGAACTATAACTATGGCTACACCTTC; CDR3: CASSLGGTGNYNYGYTF
length: 11; J: TRBJ2-7; size: NA; V: TRBV20-1; D: TRBD2; DNA: TGCAGTGCTACTAGCGGCGCTGCGCAGTACTTC; CDR3: CSATSGAAQYF
length: 16; J: TRBJ2-6; size: NA; V: TRBV5-1; D: NA; DNA: TGCGCCAGCAGCTTGGGTCCAGGATCGGGGGCCAACGTCCTGACTTTC; CDR3: CASSLGPGSGANVLTF
length: 16; J: TRBJ1-6; size: NA; V: TRBV5-4; D: NA; DNA: TGTGCCAGCAGCTCTCATCCCAGGGGAGATAATTCACCCCTCCACTTT; CDR3: CASSSHPRGDNSPLHF
length: 15; J: TRBJ2-3; size: NA; V: TRBV19; D: TRBD1; DNA: TGTGCCAGTAGCGGGGGACAGGGGGCAATAGATACGCAGTATTTT; CDR3: CASSGGQGAIDTQYF
length: 14; J: TRBJ2-1; size: once; V: TRBV28; D: TRBD2; DNA: TGTGCCAGTAGTACCGGGACTAGCGGGAGTGAGCAGTTCTTC; CDR3: CASSTGTSGSEQFF
length: 13; J: TRBJ1-5; size: NA; V: TRBV7-9; D: NA; DNA: TGTGCCAGCAGCTTAGAGGGAGGACAGCCCCAGCATTTT; CDR3: CASSLEGGQPQHF
length: 14; J: TRBJ1-5; size: NA; V: TRBV2; D: NA; DNA: TGTGCCAGCAGTGTCAACAGGGGCAATCAGCCCCAGCATTTT; CDR3: CASSVNRGNQPQHF
length: 15; J: TRBJ1-1; size: NA; V: TRBV5-4; D: NA; DNA: TGTGCCAGCAGCTTGACGGCGGCTGAGGGGGTTGAAGCTTTCTTT; CDR3: CASSLTAAEGVEAFF
length: 15; J: TRBJ2-2; size: NA; V: TRBV18; D: NA; DNA: TGTGCCAGCCGCGGGCCTGAGACGGGCACCGGGGAGCTGTTTTTT; CDR3: CASRGPETGTGELFF
length: 13; J: TRBJ1-4; size: NA; V: TRBV6-2/TRBV6-3; D: NA; DNA: TGTGCCAGCAGTCGGAGGAGGGAGGAAAAACTGTTTTTT; CDR3: CASSRRREEKLFF
length: 12; J: TRBJ2-5; size: NA; V: TRBV18; D: NA; DNA: TGTGCCAGCTCTTCTAACAGCGAGACCCAGTACTTC; CDR3: CASSSNSETQYF
length: 16; J: TRBJ2-5; size: NA; V: TRBV7-9; D: TRBD2; DNA: TGTGCCAGCAGCAGGCGGCCACTAGCGGGCGGAGAGACCCAGTACTTC; CDR3: CASSRRPLAGGETQYF
length: 12; J: TRBJ2-2; size: NA; V: TRBV24-1; D: NA; DNA: TGTGCCACCAGCCGAGACACCGGGGAGCTGTTTTTT; CDR3: CATSRDTGELFF
length: 11; J: TRBJ1-1; size: NA; V: TRBV30; D: NA; DNA: TGTGCCTGGTGCAGGGACACTGAAGCTTTCTTT; CDR3: CAWCRDTEAFF
length: 17; J: TRBJ2-1; size: NA; V: TRBV21-1; D: NA; DNA: TGTGCCAGCAGCAAAGGATGGGGGGACAGATCTTACAATGAGCAGTTCTTC; CDR3: CASSKGWGDRSYNEQFF
length: 15; J: TRBJ1-5; size: few; V: TRBV6-1; D: TRBD1; DNA: TGTGCCAGCAGTGACAGGGGGCGGTACAATCAGCCCCAGCATTTT; CDR3: CASSDRGRYNQPQHF
length: 15; J: TRBJ2-7; size: NA; V: TRBV5-1; D: TRBD2; DNA: TGCGCCAGCAGCGTGCAGGGAACTAGCGTCTACGAGCAGTACTTC; CDR3: CASSVQGTSVYEQYF
length: 13; J: TRBJ1-4; size: NA; V: TRBV5-4; D: TRBD1; DNA: TGTGCCAGCAGCCCGACAGGGAATGAAAAACTGTTTTTT; CDR3: CASSPTGNEKLFF
length: 14; J: TRBJ1-5; size: NA; V: TRBV6-2/TRBV6-3; D: TRBD1; DNA: TGTGCCAGCAGCCCGGGACAGCTCCAGGGGCCCCAGCATTTT; CDR3: CASSPGQLQGPQHF
length: 15; J: TRBJ1-1; size: NA; V: TRBV14; D: NA; DNA: TGTGCCAGCAGCCAAGATGGAGGGATAGGCACTGAAGCTTTCTTT; CDR3: CASSQDGGIGTEAFF
length: 13; J: TRBJ2-2; size: NA; V: TRBV6-2/TRBV6-3; D: NA; DNA: TGTGCCAGCAGTTACCTTAACACCGGGGAGCTGTTTTTT; CDR3: CASSYLNTGELFF
length: 16; J: TRBJ1-3; size: NA; V: TRBV2; D: TRBD1; DNA: TGTGCCAGCAGTGAAGCCGAGGGGGCTATAGGATACACCATATATTTT; CDR3: CASSEAEGAIGYTIYF
length: 16; J: TRBJ2-1; size: NA; V: TRBV5-4; D: TRBD2; DNA: TGTGCCAGCAGCGTCGGGGGAGCGGGAGGAATGAATGAGCAGTTCTTC; CDR3: CASSVGGAGGMNEQFF
length: 17; J: TRBJ2-2; size: NA; V: TRBV6-2/TRBV6-3; D: NA; DNA: TGTGCCAGCAGTTACTCGCCCGGGATCATGAACACCGGGGAGCTGTTTTTT; CDR3: CASSYSPGIMNTGELFF
length: 15; J: TRBJ1-3; size: NA; V: TRBV18; D: TRBD1; DNA: TGTGCCAGCTCACCCGACAGGGGACATGGAAACACCATATATTTT; CDR3: CASSPDRGHGNTIYF
length: 14; J: TRBJ2-7; size: NA; V: TRBV15; D: NA; DNA: TGTGCCACCAGCAGAGGAGGAGCAGTGTACGAGCAGTACTTC; CDR3: CATSRGGAVYEQYF
length: 14; J: TRBJ1-2; size: once; V: TRBV18; D: TRBD1; DNA: TGTGCCAGCTCACGAGGACAGGGGGCGGAGGGCTACACCTTC; CDR3: CASSRGQGAEGYTF
length: 16; J: TRBJ2-2; size: NA; V: TRBV24-1; D: NA; DNA: TGTGCCACCAGTGATTTGACAGGGCGGAACACCGGGGAGCTGTTTTTT; CDR3: CATSDLTGRNTGELFF
length: 15; J: TRBJ1-1; size: NA; V: TRBV5-1; D: NA; DNA: TGCGCCAGCAGCTTGGGGAGTCGGGGAGACACTGAAGCTTTCTTT; CDR3: CASSLGSRGDTEAFF
length: 15; J: TRBJ1-1; size: NA; V: TRBV18; D: NA; DNA: TGTGCCAGCTCACCGGCACAGGACCCGAACACTGAAGCTTTCTTT; CDR3: CASSPAQDPNTEAFF
length: 14; J: TRBJ1-5; size: NA; V: TRBV30; D: TRBD1; DNA: TGTGCCTGGAGTCTGACAGGGAGCAATCAGCCCCAGCATTTT; CDR3: CAWSLTGSNQPQHF
length: 13; J: TRBJ2-5; size: NA; V: TRBV5-1; D: NA; DNA: TGCGCCAGCAGCTTTTTGGGGCGGGAGACCCAGTACTTC; CDR3: CASSFLGRETQYF
length: 16; J: TRBJ2-1; size: NA; V: TRBV11-2; D: TRBD2; DNA: TGTGCCAGCAGCCCTGGGACTAGCAGAACCTACAATGAGCAGTTCTTC; CDR3: CASSPGTSRTYNEQFF
length: 14; J: TRBJ1-1; size: NA; V: TRBV19; D: TRBD1; DNA: TGTGCCAGTAGTCGACAGGGGACGTCCACTGAAGCTTTCTTT; CDR3: CASSRQGTSTEAFF
length: 17; J: TRBJ2-1; size: NA; V: TRBV29-1; D: TRBD1; DNA: TGCAGCGTTGAAGTCAAAGTTGAGGGGGCACCCAGTAATGAGCAGTTCTTC; CDR3: CSVEVKVEGAPSNEQFF
length: 15; J: TRBJ1-3; size: NA; V: TRBV28; D: NA; DNA: TGTGCCAGCAGTTTAATGGGAGCTTCTGGAAACACCATATATTTT; CDR3: CASSLMGASGNTIYF
length: 15; J: TRBJ2-3; size: NA; V: TRBV28; D: TRBD2; DNA: TGTGCCAGCAGAACTTCGCGGGAGAGTCGGGGAAGGCAGTATTTT; CDR3: CASRTSRESRGRQYF
length: 14; J: TRBJ1-4; size: few; V: TRBV27; D: NA; DNA: TGTGCCAGCAGTTCAAGACACCTTAATGAAAAACTGTTTTTT; CDR3: CASSSRHLNEKLFF
length: 14; J: TRBJ2-7; size: once; V: TRBV5-1; D: TRBD2; DNA: TGCGCCAGCAGCCTCTCCGGGACTAACTACGAGCAGTACTTC; CDR3: CASSLSGTNYEQYF
length: 16; J: TRBJ2-2; size: NA; V: TRBV5-8; D: TRBD1; DNA: TGTGCCAGCAGTTCCGGACAGGGTGGGTTTTCCGGGGAGCTGTTTTTT; CDR3: CASSSGQGGFSGELFF
length: 16; J: TRBJ2-1; size: NA; V: TRBV18; D: NA; DNA: TGTGCCAGCTCACCAGGAGGTACTAAGCTCGACAATGAGCAGTTCTTC; CDR3: CASSPGGTKLDNEQFF
length: 15; J: TRBJ2-2; size: NA; V: TRBV7-2; D: NA; DNA: TGTGCCAGCAGCTTAAACACGCCGAACACCGGGGAGCTGTTTTTT; CDR3: CASSLNTPNTGELFF